These 12 T cell receptor beta chains came from one sample sequenced in a study of response to subunit inactivated influenza vaccine. Each CDR3 protein is one row after TCRdb ran MiXCR on the RT-PCR reads. Among 450,000 to 700,000 distinct CDR3 sequences listed, less than 15% were seen once. The sequencing here drew on PBMCs from blood, taken 11 to 12 days after vaccination. The source of these receptors is a man aged 45-60 years who received an inactivated influenza vaccine.

The table lists this clonotype with a few counts. The J gene is TRBJ2-1, the V gene TRBV7-2; 13 nucleotides align to TRBD2. The CDR3 sequence is 16 residues long. In germline, CDR1 is SGHTA, CDR2 FQGNSA. V was clipped by 3 bases and J by 4 bases; unmatched bases: 3. The CDR3 reads CASSFGTSGIYNEQFF. CDR3 nucleotides: TGTGCCAGCAGCTTCGGGACTAGCGGGATATACAATGAGCAGTTCTTC.

V gene TRBV20-1 combines with J gene TRBJ1-4, with no clear D. Germline CDR1 DFQATT, CDR2 SNEGSKA (reference sequence). Trimming stripped 1 base from V and 6 bases from J, with 6 bases between. CDR3 length: 12 residues. The CDR3 coding sequence is TGCAGTGCTAGAGCTGGGTATGAAAAACTGTTTTTT. Translation gives CSARAGYEKLFF.

This clonotype was observed a few times. This chain links TRBV9 with TRBJ2-7, with a weak D call TRBD2 (6 bases). Trimming removed 4 bases from V and 6 bases from J, with 14 bases in between. Germline CDR1 reads SGDLS; CDR2 reads YYNGEE. This CDR3 is 13 amino acids long. Here the CDR3 reads CASSPPGVSEQYF. The CDR3 DNA sequence: TGTGCCAGCAGCCCCCCGGGGGTCTCCGAGCAGTACTTC.

The rearrangement links TRBV10-3 to TRBJ1-2; D is possibly TRBD1 (6 bases). The CDR3 totals 15 residues. V lost 2 bases, J lost 1 base, and 11 bases lay in between. Germline CDR1 reads ENHRY; CDR2 reads SYGVKD. DNA for the CDR3: TGTGCCATCAGTGAGATACAGGGATTTAACTATGGCTACACCTTC. Protein product: CAISEIQGFNYGYTF.

This clonotype has only a few counts. CDR3 bases: TGTGCCAGCAGTTTCCTCGGGACAGCTTCCTACAATGAGCAGTTCTTC. Protein: CASSFLGTASYNEQFF. The chain recombines TRBV12-3 or TRBV12-4 with TRBJ2-1, with 7 bases matching TRBD1. CDR3 size: 16 residues. The ends lost 3 bases at V and 1 base at J; junction bases unmatched: 6.

The chain couples TRBV20-1 to TRBJ2-1; D is perhaps TRBD1 or TRBD2 (5 bases each). Trimming removed 1 base at V and 1 base at J, with 14 bases between. Germline V gives CDR1 DFQATT, CDR2 SNEGSKA (reference sequence). CDR3 length: 16 amino acids. CDR3 sequence (DNA): TGCAGTGCTAGAGGCCTGGGGGAGCGGTCCTACAATGAGCAGTTCTTC. This encodes CSARGLGERSYNEQFF.

The rearrangement joins TRBV11-2 to TRBJ2-6; D might be TRBD1 (7 bases). The CDR3 is 18 amino acids. V dropped 1 base and J dropped 0 bases, with 13 bases sitting between them. Germline assignment: CDR1 SGHAT and CDR2 FQNNGV. The DNA for the CDR3 is TGTGCCAGCAGCTTAGTGGCAGGGGGGCTCTCTGGGGCCAACGTCCTGACTTTC. It yields the protein CASSLVAGGLSGANVLTF.

To note about this clonotype: A read error may account for a junction end that differs from germline. V and J are TRBV6-5 and TRBJ1-5; D remains unclear. The CDR3 loop spans 15 amino acids. Germline values: CDR1 MNHEY, CDR2 SVGAGI. For the CDR3, the DNA is TGTCCCAGCAGTTACTCGGAAAATAGCAATCAGCCCCAGCATTTT. As protein: CPSSYSENSNQPQHF.

The rearrangement links TRBV7-2 to TRBJ2-7; D is perhaps TRBD1 (5 bases). Germline V gene data show CDR1 as SGHTA and CDR2 as FQGNSA. This CDR3 has 13 residues. The V end was cut by 3 bases, the J end by 4 bases, with 10 bases between. This CDR3 reads CASSFSGLYEQYF. In nucleotides, the CDR3 is TGTGCCAGCAGCTTTTCAGGGTTGTACGAGCAGTACTTC.

Ten or more counts support this clonotype. At one boundary the junction diverges from the germline segment, which might be a read error. The CDR3 DNA is TGTGCCAGCAGCTTAGGGAGGGCCTACGAGCAGTACTTC. Its translation is CASSLGRAYEQYF. The V and J genes are TRBV12-3 or TRBV12-4 and TRBJ2-7, with TRBD2 matching 7 bases. The CDR3 consists of 13 residues.

The gene calls are TRBV19 and TRBJ2-7, with D possibly matching TRBD1 (5 bases). The CDR3 has 13 residues. From germline, CDR1 is LNHDA and CDR2 SQIVND (reference sequence). Trimming removed 5 bases from V and 4 bases from J, with 12 bases in between. The CDR3 region is CASSSGHLYEQYF. The CDR3 DNA sequence: TGTGCCAGTAGTTCTGGACACCTTTACGAGCAGTACTTC.

The V call is TRBV6-5, the J call TRBJ2-5; D is unresolved. The CDR3 consists of 13 residues. Germline V gives CDR1 MNHEY, CDR2 SVGAGI. The ends were cut back, 2 bases at V and 6 bases at J, with 10 bases in the middle. The CDR3 is CASSYGHRQTQYF. The DNA for the CDR3 is TGTGCCAGCAGTTACGGGCACCGACAGACCCAGTACTTC.